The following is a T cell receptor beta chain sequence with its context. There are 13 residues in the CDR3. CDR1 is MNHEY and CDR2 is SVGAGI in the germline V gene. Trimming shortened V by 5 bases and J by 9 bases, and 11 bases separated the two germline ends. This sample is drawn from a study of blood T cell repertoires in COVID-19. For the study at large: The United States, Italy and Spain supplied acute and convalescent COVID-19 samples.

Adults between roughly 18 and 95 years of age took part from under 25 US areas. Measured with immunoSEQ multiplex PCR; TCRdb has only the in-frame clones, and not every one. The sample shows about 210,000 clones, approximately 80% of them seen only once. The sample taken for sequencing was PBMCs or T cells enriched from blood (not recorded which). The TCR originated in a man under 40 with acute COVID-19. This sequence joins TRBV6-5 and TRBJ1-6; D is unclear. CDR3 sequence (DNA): TGTGCCAGCAGTCGGGGAGGAGGTTCACCCCTCCACTTT. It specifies CASSRGGGSPLHF.